Sequencing of this T cell receptor beta chain was carried out in a study of blood T cell repertoires in COVID-19. Profiling relied on immunoSEQ multiplex PCR, and the TCRdb table lists in-frame clones only, not all of them. The sample records roughly 430,000 clones, 88% being singletons. The junction had 9 bases not matched to a gene; V was cut back by 5 bases and J by 4 bases. The CDR3 contains 15 residues. Germline V gene sequence: CDR1 SGHTA, CDR2 FQGNSA. Material: PBMCs or T cells enriched from blood (not recorded which). J is TRBJ2-7 and V is TRBV7-2; 9 nucleotides match TRBD2. The TCR originated in a middle-aged woman with acute COVID-19. The CDR3 DNA follows: TGTGCCAGCAGCGCCAGCGGGGGGACCAATTACGAGCAGTACTTC. Its translation is CASSASGGTNYEQYF. The full variable domain, completed using reference TRBV7-2 and TRBJ2-7, is GAGVSQSPSNKVTEKGKDVELRCDPISGHTALYWYRQSLGQGLEFLIYFQGNSAPDKSGLPSDRFSAERTGGSVSTLTIQRTQQEDSAVYLCASSASGGTNYEQYFGPGTRLTVT.